Reported below is one T cell receptor beta chain. Its antigen remains unknown. Germline assignment: CDR1 SEHNR and CDR2 FQNEAQ (reference sequence). After removal of 5 bases from V and 7 bases from J, the junction contained 7 bases not matched to a gene. The CDR3 has 15 amino acids. The record originates from a study of cytomegalovirus exposure and HLA in healthy donors. Turning to the study itself: T cells numbering about 179 million yielded some 110 million unique TCR beta sequences in an earlier analysis.

The study, taken as a whole, reports: Associated with cytomegalovirus, according to the listing, were 170 or so TCR beta chains.

Healthy individuals who donated bone marrow served as the donors. PCR employed 60 Vbeta and 13 Jbeta primers. Assay: immunoSEQ multiplex PCR; the TCRdb copy retains only in-frame clones and omits some. This sample's clone table lists about 54,000 clones. Sequencing was performed on PBMCs. The source of this sequence is a woman in her 40s in good health and CMV-seronegative. The chain employs TRBV7-9 and TRBJ1-5; TRBD1 aligns across 11 bases. Written as DNA, the CDR3 is TGTGCCAGCAGCCCTGGGACAGGGGGGGAACAGCCCCAGCATTTT. Amino acid sequence: CASSPGTGGEQPQHF.